This section outlines one TCR beta chain sequence together with its context. The antigen remains undetermined. This specimen comes from a study of cytomegalovirus exposure and HLA in healthy donors. Study conclusions and caveats: Later analysis identified several of the most significant clusters that appeared linked to common viral pathogens.

With 4 bases clipped from V and 0 bases from J, the junction kept 18 bases outside the gene matches. CDR3 length: 20 amino acids. The V gene's germline CDR1 is LGHNA and CDR2 YNFKEQ. PCR was performed using 60 Vbeta and 13 Jbeta primers. TCRdb keeps only in-frame clones here, not all; method: immunoSEQ multiplex PCR. The table has about 97,000 clones, 73% seen once. The TCR was taken from a man aged 40-50 years in good health and CMV-seronegative. Sequencing used PBMCs. The J gene is TRBJ2-7, the V gene TRBV4-2; 10 bases are shared with TRBD2. CDR3 residues: CASSRQQPTLAGIASYEQYF. The CDR3 DNA follows: TGTGCCAGCAGCCGCCAACAACCCACACTAGCGGGGATAGCCTCCTACGAGCAGTACTTC.